This is a list of T cell receptor beta chains from one sample in a study of STAT5B mutations in CD4+ large granular lymphocyte leukemia. Only in-frame clones appear in the TCRdb table, and some are missing; sequencing was by immunoSEQ multiplex PCR. The data contain 30,000 to 35,000 clones, around 90% of them singletons. Sample: CD4+ T cells from blood buffy coats. These receptors were collected from a human donor in good health. Both conserved end residues are part of each CDR3. Each record gives: V gene, J gene, D gene, CDR3 DNA, CDR3 protein. A D gene is named only where the DNA matches it firmly.

v_call: TRBV29-1
j_call: TRBJ2-7
d_call: .
cdr3_nt: TGCAGCGTTGTAGCGGCCTCCTACGAGCAGTACTTC
cdr3_aa: CSVVAASYEQYF

v_call: TRBV11-1
j_call: TRBJ1-2
d_call: TRBD1
cdr3_nt: TGTGCCAGCAGCTTAGCACGACAGGGACAAGGCTACACCTTC
cdr3_aa: CASSLARQGQGYTF

v_call: TRBV19
j_call: TRBJ1-5
d_call: .
cdr3_nt: TGTGCCAGTAGCAGGGACTGGGGGCAGCCCCAGCATTTT
cdr3_aa: CASSRDWGQPQHF

v_call: TRBV19
j_call: TRBJ1-2
d_call: TRBD1
cdr3_nt: TGTGCCAGTAGTAGACCTCGGACAGGGGTCGGTGTCGGTGGCTACACCTTC
cdr3_aa: CASSRPRTGVGVGGYTF

v_call: TRBV5-4
j_call: TRBJ2-7
d_call: TRBD1
cdr3_nt: TGTGCCAGCAGCTTGGCCAGCGGACAGGGAACGGGGGAGCAGTACTTC
cdr3_aa: CASSLASGQGTGEQYF

v_call: TRBV7-9
j_call: TRBJ2-7
d_call: .
cdr3_nt: TGTGCCAGCAGCTTAGTGGCGGGCCACTACGAGCAGTACTTC
cdr3_aa: CASSLVAGHYEQYF

v_call: TRBV9
j_call: TRBJ1-1
d_call: .
cdr3_nt: TGTGCCAGCAGCCCCCTTAACACTGAAGCTTTCTTT
cdr3_aa: CASSPLNTEAFF

v_call: TRBV18
j_call: TRBJ2-7
d_call: .
cdr3_nt: TGTGCCAGCTCACCACACAGGGAGGGTTACGAGCAGTACTTC
cdr3_aa: CASSPHREGYEQYF

v_call: TRBV18
j_call: TRBJ2-1
d_call: TRBD2
cdr3_nt: TGTGCCAGCTCACCAACTAGCGGGAGGCCCTTATACAATGAGCAGTTCTTC
cdr3_aa: CASSPTSGRPLYNEQFF

v_call: TRBV5-1
j_call: TRBJ2-5
d_call: .
cdr3_nt: TGCGCCAGCAGCACCCAGGGACCCCTGGAGACCCAGTACTTC
cdr3_aa: CASSTQGPLETQYF

v_call: TRBV11-1
j_call: TRBJ2-2
d_call: TRBD1
cdr3_nt: TGTGCCAGCAGCTACCGACAGGGGGCGAACACCGGGGAGCTGTTTTTT
cdr3_aa: CASSYRQGANTGELFF

v_call: TRBV10-3
j_call: TRBJ2-3
d_call: TRBD2
cdr3_nt: TGTGCCATCAGGCTTAGCGGGAAGTACACAGATACGCAGTATTTT
cdr3_aa: CAIRLSGKYTDTQYF

v_call: TRBV19
j_call: TRBJ1-1
d_call: TRBD1
cdr3_nt: TGTGCCAGTAGTCCCCGGGACAGGGACTACACTGAAGCTTTCTTT
cdr3_aa: CASSPRDRDYTEAFF

v_call: TRBV2
j_call: TRBJ2-7
d_call: .
cdr3_nt: TGTGCCAGCAGTTCCGTCTCGGGAGAGGGTGAGCAGTACTTC
cdr3_aa: CASSSVSGEGEQYF

v_call: TRBV29-1
j_call: TRBJ1-1
d_call: .
cdr3_nt: TGCAGCGTTGTTGAGGGGTGGAGCACTGAAGCTTTCTTT
cdr3_aa: CSVVEGWSTEAFF

v_call: TRBV7-9
j_call: TRBJ1-1
d_call: .
cdr3_nt: TGTGCCAGCAGCCTCATTAAGTATCTGCCCATGAACACTGAAGCTTTCTTT
cdr3_aa: CASSLIKYLPMNTEAFF

v_call: TRBV7-9
j_call: TRBJ2-1
d_call: .
cdr3_nt: TGTGCCAGCAGCTTCGGGGGTTCGCGCTCCTACAATGAGCAGTTCTTC
cdr3_aa: CASSFGGSRSYNEQFF

v_call: TRBV7-2
j_call: TRBJ2-5
d_call: .
cdr3_nt: TGTGCCAGCAGCCCTGGAGGGGGCCCAGGGATAGAGACCCAGTACTTC
cdr3_aa: CASSPGGGPGIETQYF